A selection of T cell receptor beta chains follows, all from one sample in a study of T cells after yellow fever vaccination. TCRdb called the 5' RACE reads again in MiXCR, with one record for every CDR3 protein. In the table there are around 320,000 distinct CDR3 sequences, about 10% of which are singletons. This specimen consisted of CD4+ T cells sorted from PBMCs, obtained 45 days after the yellow fever booster vaccination. These receptors were collected from a man aged 18-30 years who received the YFV17D yellow fever vaccine. Both conserved end residues are part of each CDR3. The order of the fields is J gene, D gene, V gene, clone size, CDR3 protein, CDR3 DNA. D genes are given only for firm matches. Some rows have no size entry. The others give once, few or many, or a class for an expanded clone.

J: TRBJ1-1
D: -
V: TRBV5-1
size: few
CDR3: CASSLASSGSTEAFF
DNA: TGCGCCAGCAGCTTGGCCAGTAGTGGGAGCACTGAAGCTTTCTTT

J: TRBJ1-1
D: -
V: TRBV24-1
size: few
CDR3: CATRSGHMTEAFF
DNA: TGTGCCACCAGATCGGGACACATGACTGAAGCTTTCTTT

J: TRBJ1-6
D: TRBD1
V: TRBV28
size: once
CDR3: CASSSGTGAFGSPLHF
DNA: TGTGCCAGCAGTTCCGGGACAGGGGCTTTCGGGTCACCCCTCCACTTT

J: TRBJ2-5
D: TRBD1
V: TRBV5-1
size: many
CDR3: CASRAGTGRQETQYF
DNA: TGCGCCAGCAGAGCCGGGACAGGGCGCCAAGAGACCCAGTACTTC

J: TRBJ1-5
D: -
V: TRBV7-2
size: -
CDR3: CASSPLGGQPQHF
DNA: TGTGCCAGCAGCCCGCTGGGAGGACAGCCCCAGCATTTT

J: TRBJ1-5
D: -
V: TRBV19
size: few
CDR3: CASSDPYKAGNQPQHF
DNA: TGTGCCAGTAGCGATCCCTACAAGGCTGGCAATCAGCCCCAGCATTTT

J: TRBJ2-7
D: TRBD1
V: TRBV20-1
size: -
CDR3: CSARDVQGALKYEQYF
DNA: TGCAGTGCTAGAGATGTGCAGGGGGCGCTTAAATACGAGCAGTACTTC

J: TRBJ2-5
D: -
V: TRBV4-2
size: -
CDR3: CASSRALAQETQYF
DNA: TGTGCCAGCAGCCGGGCTCTGGCTCAAGAGACCCAGTACTTC

J: TRBJ1-1
D: -
V: TRBV27
size: -
CDR3: CASSLGGFGSAFF
DNA: TGTGCCAGCAGTTTAGGGGGCTTCGGCAGTGCTTTCTTT

J: TRBJ1-3
D: -
V: TRBV7-9
size: few
CDR3: CASSSASSGNTIYF
DNA: TGTGCCAGCAGCTCGGCCAGCTCTGGAAACACCATATATTTT

J: TRBJ1-2
D: -
V: TRBV4-1
size: few
CDR3: CASSQEIRATTNYGYTF
DNA: TGCGCCAGCAGCCAAGAAATTAGGGCTACTACTAACTATGGCTACACCTTC

J: TRBJ2-1
D: -
V: TRBV19
size: -
CDR3: CASSTGDYEQFF
DNA: TGTGCCAGTAGTACAGGGGACTATGAGCAGTTCTTC

J: TRBJ1-1
D: -
V: TRBV4-3
size: many
CDR3: CASSHPDRRDTEAFF
DNA: TGCGCCAGCAGCCACCCCGACAGGCGAGACACTGAAGCTTTCTTT

J: TRBJ2-5
D: -
V: TRBV29-1
size: many
CDR3: CSVEGGRETQYF
DNA: TGCAGCGTTGAAGGGGGCCGGGAGACCCAGTACTTC

J: TRBJ2-5
D: TRBD1
V: TRBV6-6
size: many
CDR3: CASTQGALETQYF
DNA: TGTGCCAGTACCCAGGGGGCGCTTGAGACCCAGTACTTC

J: TRBJ2-5
D: -
V: TRBV5-1
size: -
CDR3: CASQGDYKGLETQYF
DNA: TGCGCCAGCCAAGGGGATTACAAGGGTCTCGAGACCCAGTACTTC

J: TRBJ2-6
D: TRBD1
V: TRBV10-3
size: few
CDR3: CATALGQGPSGANVLTF
DNA: TGTGCCACTGCCCTAGGACAGGGGCCTTCTGGGGCCAACGTCCTGACTTTC

J: TRBJ2-5
D: TRBD2
V: TRBV7-9
size: few
CDR3: CASRTSGGQETQYF
DNA: TGTGCCAGCCGAACTAGCGGGGGCCAAGAGACCCAGTACTTC

J: TRBJ2-5
D: TRBD1
V: TRBV20-1
size: many
CDR3: CSGNHGTAQETQYF
DNA: TGCAGTGGGAATCACGGGACAGCTCAAGAGACCCAGTACTTC

J: TRBJ2-5
D: -
V: TRBV5-1
size: few
CDR3: CASSLNPPDGTQYF
DNA: TGCGCCAGCAGCTTGAACCCCCCGGACGGGACCCAGTACTTC

J: TRBJ2-3
D: -
V: TRBV2
size: -
CDR3: CASSPGAVIDTQYF
DNA: TGTGCCAGCAGCCCGGGGGCCGTGATAGATACGCAGTATTTT

J: TRBJ2-7
D: -
V: TRBV4-1
size: few
CDR3: CASSRQLQDSYEQYF
DNA: TGCGCCAGCAGCCGGCAGTTGCAGGACTCCTACGAGCAGTACTTC

J: TRBJ1-2
D: TRBD1
V: TRBV7-9
size: few
CDR3: CASSSETGFGGYTF
DNA: TGTGCCAGCAGCTCCGAGACAGGGTTCGGTGGCTACACCTTC